Presented here are 8 T cell receptor beta chains from one specimen sequenced in a study of shared clonotypes between healthy human individuals. Here immunoSEQ multiplex PCR was the method, and the copy in TCRdb shows in-frame clones only, minus some. The table includes about 610,000 clones, roughly 96% detected once. The naive CD8 fraction comprised CD45RO-negative cells positively selected for CCR7 and excluded terminally differentiated effector memory CD45RA+ cells. Sequenced input: naive CD8+ T cells sorted from blood. The receptors derive from a woman aged 25-40 years in good health.

The rearrangement links TRBV7-7 to TRBJ2-3; 14 bases agree with TRBD2. V trimming: 5 bases; J trimming: 6 bases; junction bases outside the gene matches: 4. Germline CDR1 is SSHAT and CDR2 is FNYEAQ (reference sequence). The CDR3 runs 15 residues. CDR3 protein: CASSPGLAGADTQYF. The DNA of the CDR3 is TGTGCCAGCAGCCCGGGACTAGCGGGGGCGGATACGCAGTATTTT.

Comments on this clone: An end of the junction does not agree with germline; a read error may underlie this. V is TRBV7-9 and J is TRBJ2-3; 12 nucleotides line up with TRBD2. Germline V gives CDR1 SEHNR, CDR2 FQNEAQ (reference sequence). The CDR3 loop spans 17 amino acids. The CDR3 coding sequence is TGTGCCAGCAGCCTAGCGGGAGGGAATATCCTCACAGATACGCAGTATTTT. Its protein is CASSLAGGNILTDTQYF.

This clone is a singleton in its sample. V is TRBV9 and J is TRBJ1-3, with a weak D call TRBD1 (6 bases). The CDR3 runs 15 residues. The germline CDR1 and CDR2 sequences are SGDLS and YYNGEE. V lost 4 bases to trimming and J lost 2 bases, with 13 bases between them. DNA for the CDR3: TGTGCCAGCAGCTTAGAAAGGGACACTGGAAACACCATATATTTT. Its translation is CASSLERDTGNTIYF.

V is TRBV7-9 and J is TRBJ2-1, with 7 bases fitting TRBD1. Germline V gives CDR1 SEHNR, CDR2 FQNEAQ (reference sequence). The CDR3 has 14 residues. V was pared by 5 bases and J by 6 bases, with 7 bases of the junction left unmatched. Written as DNA, the CDR3 is TGTGCCAGCAGCATCCCCGGACAGGCCAATGAGCAGTTCTTC. Amino acid sequence: CASSIPGQANEQFF.

The chain carries TRBV19 and TRBJ1-2, with D unresolved. CDR1 is LNHDA, CDR2 SQIVND, per germline (reference sequence). The germline V and J ends were trimmed by 0 bases and 2 bases, with 10 bases remaining between them. This CDR3 has 15 amino acids. The CDR3 sequence is CASSIDPEENYGYTF. The CDR3 DNA sequence: TGTGCCAGTAGTATAGATCCGGAAGAAAACTATGGCTACACCTTC. The full variable domain, in which reference TRBV19 and TRBJ1-2 provide the parts outside the CDR3, is DGGITQSPKYLFRKEGQNVTLSCEQNLNHDAMYWYRQDPGQGLRLIYYSQIVNDFQKGDIAEGYSVSREKKESFPLTVTSAQKNPTAFYLCASSIDPEENYGYTFGSGTRLTVV.

This chain links TRBV4-1 with TRBJ2-2; 8 positions agree with TRBD1. This CDR3 has 13 residues. The V gene end was trimmed by 4 bases and the J gene end by 6 bases; junction bases not matched to a gene: 1. The germline V gene encodes CDR1 MGHRA and CDR2 YSYEKL. CDR3 nucleotides: TGCGCCAGCAGCCCGACAGGGGCCGGGGAGCTGTTTTTT. It translates to CASSPTGAGELFF.

J is TRBJ2-7 and V is TRBV6-1; the match to TRBD1 covers 7 bases. Per germline, CDR1 MNHNS and CDR2 SASEGT. There are 13 residues in the CDR3. V lost 6 bases, J lost 4 bases, and 6 bases stayed unmatched. CDR3 amino acids: CASRGTESYEQYF. The CDR3 DNA follows: TGTGCCAGCAGGGGGACAGAAAGTTACGAGCAGTACTTC.

The rearrangement uses TRBV28 and TRBJ2-7; tentative D call: TRBD1 (5 bases). The V gene's germline CDR1 is MDHEN and CDR2 SYDVKM. The CDR3 contains 17 residues. V was pared by 5 bases and J by 2 bases, with 22 bases between. The CDR3 DNA follows: TGTGCCAGCAGTCCCTCAACAATTGAGGACACAACCTACGAGCAGTACTTC. Encoded protein: CASSPSTIEDTTYEQYF.